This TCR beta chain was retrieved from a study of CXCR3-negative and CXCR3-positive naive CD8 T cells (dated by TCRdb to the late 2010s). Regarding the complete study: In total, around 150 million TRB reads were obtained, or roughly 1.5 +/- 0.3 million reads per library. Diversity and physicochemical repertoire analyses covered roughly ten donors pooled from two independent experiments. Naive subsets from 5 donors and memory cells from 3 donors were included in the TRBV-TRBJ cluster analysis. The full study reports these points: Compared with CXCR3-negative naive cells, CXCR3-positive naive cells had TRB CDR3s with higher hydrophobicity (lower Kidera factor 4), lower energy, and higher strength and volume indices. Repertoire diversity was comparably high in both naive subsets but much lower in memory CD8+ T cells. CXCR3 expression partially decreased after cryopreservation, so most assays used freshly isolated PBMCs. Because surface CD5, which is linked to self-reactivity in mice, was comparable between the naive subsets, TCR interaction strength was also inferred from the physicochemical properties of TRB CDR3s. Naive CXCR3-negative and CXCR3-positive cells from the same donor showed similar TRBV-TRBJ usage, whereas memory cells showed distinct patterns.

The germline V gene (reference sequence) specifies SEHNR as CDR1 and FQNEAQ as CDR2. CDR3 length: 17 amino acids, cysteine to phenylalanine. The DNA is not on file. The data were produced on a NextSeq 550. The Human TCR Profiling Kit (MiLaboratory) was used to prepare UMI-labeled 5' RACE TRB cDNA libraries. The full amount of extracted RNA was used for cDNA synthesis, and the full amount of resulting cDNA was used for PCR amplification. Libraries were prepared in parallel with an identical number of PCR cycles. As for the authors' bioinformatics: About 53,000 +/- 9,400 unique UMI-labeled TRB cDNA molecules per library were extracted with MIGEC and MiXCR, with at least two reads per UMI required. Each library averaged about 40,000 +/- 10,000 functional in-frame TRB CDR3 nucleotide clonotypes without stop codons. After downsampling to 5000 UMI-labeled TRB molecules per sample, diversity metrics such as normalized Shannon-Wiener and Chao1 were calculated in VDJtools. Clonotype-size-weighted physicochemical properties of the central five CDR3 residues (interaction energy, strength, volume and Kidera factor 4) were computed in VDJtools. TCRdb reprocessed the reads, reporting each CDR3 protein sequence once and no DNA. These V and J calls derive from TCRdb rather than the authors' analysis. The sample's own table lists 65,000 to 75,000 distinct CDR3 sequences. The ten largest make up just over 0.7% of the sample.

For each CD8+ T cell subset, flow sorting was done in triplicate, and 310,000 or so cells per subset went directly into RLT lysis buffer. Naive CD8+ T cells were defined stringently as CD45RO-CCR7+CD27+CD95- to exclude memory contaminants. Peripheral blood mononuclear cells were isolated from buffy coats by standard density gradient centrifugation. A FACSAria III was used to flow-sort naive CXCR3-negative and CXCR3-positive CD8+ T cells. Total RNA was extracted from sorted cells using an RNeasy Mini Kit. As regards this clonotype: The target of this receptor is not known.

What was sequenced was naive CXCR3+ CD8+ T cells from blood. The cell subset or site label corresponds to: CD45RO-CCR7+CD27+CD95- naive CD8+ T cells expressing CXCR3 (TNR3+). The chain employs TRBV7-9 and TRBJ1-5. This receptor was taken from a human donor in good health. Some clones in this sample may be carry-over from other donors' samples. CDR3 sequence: CASSLDRTEYSNQPQHF. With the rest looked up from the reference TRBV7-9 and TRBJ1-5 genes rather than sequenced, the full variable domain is DTGVSQNPRHKITKRGQNVTFRCDPISEHNRLYWYRQTLGQGPEFLTYFQNEAQLEKSRLLSDRFSAERPKGSFSTLEIQRTEQGDSAMYLCASSLDRTEYSNQPQHFGDGTRLSIL.